These 14 T cell receptor beta chains share one sample of origin, sequenced in a study of cytomegalovirus exposure and HLA in healthy donors. This PCR relied on a set of 60 Vbeta primers and 13 Jbeta primers. TCRdb's copy holds only in-frame clones and misses some; the assay was immunoSEQ multiplex PCR. The sample shows more than 150,000 clones, about 79% of them seen only once. The sample taken for sequencing was PBMCs. These receptors were taken from a man between 18 and 29 years old in good health and CMV-seronegative.

This clone was seen only once. The V call is TRBV7-2, the J call TRBJ1-2, with 7 bases lining up with TRBD1. The germline gives CDR1 SGHTA, CDR2 FQGNSA. V trimming: 5 bases; J trimming: 1 base; junction bases outside the gene matches: 4. The CDR3 has 14 residues. The CDR3 loop reads CASSPTGINYGYTF. The CDR3 bases are TGTGCCAGCAGCCCGACAGGGATTAACTATGGCTACACCTTC.

The V and J genes are TRBV28 and TRBJ2-2; 9 nucleotides match TRBD1. From germline, CDR1 is MDHEN and CDR2 SYDVKM. V shed 5 bases and J 5 bases; nucleotides not matched to a gene: 6. The CDR3 spans 15 residues. The CDR3 loop reads CASSPQGAGTGELFF. In nucleotides, the CDR3 is TGTGCCAGCAGTCCACAGGGGGCGGGGACCGGGGAGCTGTTTTTT. The full variable domain, with the rest looked up from reference TRBV28 and TRBJ2-2, is DVKVTQSSRYLVKRTGEKVFLECVQDMDHENMFWYRQDPGLGLRLIYFSYDVKMKEKGDIPEGYSVSREKKERFSLILESASTNQTSMYLCASSPQGAGTGELFFGEGSRLTVL.

The V call is TRBV6-5, the J call TRBJ1-6; D is unresolved. The CDR3 runs to 13 residues. With 4 bases removed from V and 7 bases from J, the gap between germline ends came to 8 bases. CDR1 MNHEY and CDR2 SVGAGI come from the germline V gene. Written as DNA, the CDR3 is TGTGCCAGCAGTTCCGGTCCGAATTCACCCCTCCACTTT. Translation gives CASSSGPNSPLHF.

V usage is TRBV6-5 and J usage is TRBJ2-7; D gene ambiguous. Germline V gives CDR1 MNHEY, CDR2 SVGAGI. V was cut by 2 bases and J by 2 bases, with 7 bases left in between. The length of the CDR3 is 13 residues. CDR3 sequence (DNA): TGTGCCAGCAGTTACGCCACAGCCTACGAGCAGTACTTC. Amino acid sequence: CASSYATAYEQYF.

This sequence joins TRBV7-9 and TRBJ2-1, with 9 bases matching TRBD2. V trimming: 4 bases; J trimming: 6 bases; junction bases outside the gene matches: 13. The CDR3 has 17 amino acids. Germline assignment: CDR1 SEHNR and CDR2 FQNEAQ (reference sequence). CDR3 in amino acids: CASSSPTMGLAGNEQFF. The DNA for the CDR3 is TGTGCCAGCAGCTCACCCACGATGGGACTAGCTGGCAATGAGCAGTTCTTC.

The J gene is TRBJ2-7, the V gene TRBV29-1; TRBD1 agrees at 8 bases. The V gene end was trimmed by 5 bases and the J gene end by 6 bases; junction bases not matched to a gene: 15. CDR3 length: 15 amino acids. Germline CDR1 and CDR2: SQVTM and ANQGSEA. The CDR3 spells CSVRKMTGDPPEQYF. CDR3 DNA: TGCAGCGTTCGTAAGATGACAGGGGACCCCCCCGAGCAGTACTTC.

The genes are TRBV7-9 and TRBJ2-3; TRBD2 aligns across 10 bases. Germline lookup yields CDR1 SEHNR and CDR2 FQNEAQ (reference sequence). With 5 bases clipped from V and 5 bases from J, the junction kept 13 bases outside the gene matches. CDR3 length: 17 residues. The CDR3 nucleotides are TGTGCCAGCAGCCCGTCTATAGCGGGGGGCCGGGGAGATACGCAGTATTTT. This sequence encodes CASSPSIAGGRGDTQYF.

The CDR3 reads CASSLFAGAGLSGNTIYF. The CDR3 nucleotides read TGCGCCAGCAGCTTGTTCGCAGGGGCCGGGCTCTCTGGAAACACCATATATTTT. The chain uses TRBV5-1 and TRBJ1-3; TRBD1 is a possible D gene (6 bases). CDR1 and CDR2 (germline): SGHRS, YFSETQ. The CDR3 totals 18 residues. The V gene lost 1 base and the J gene lost 0 bases, with 17 bases spanning the gap.

The V call is TRBV7-9, the J call TRBJ1-2; D might be TRBD1 (6 bases). The V gene lost 2 bases and the J gene lost 1 base, with 11 bases spanning the gap. The CDR3 sequence is 15 residues long. Germline lookup yields CDR1 SEHNR and CDR2 FQNEAQ (reference sequence). DNA of the CDR3: TGTGCCAGCAGCTTATTGGACAGAGTTAACTATGGCTACACCTTC. It is translated as CASSLLDRVNYGYTF.

The rearrangement uses TRBV21-1 and TRBJ2-7; the D segment call TRBD1 is taken from the table without a DNA check. TRBV21-1 is listed as a pseudogene. CDR3 length equals 16 residues. The CDR3 loop is CASSKVSSLGSYEQYF. CDR3 sequence (DNA): TGTGCCAGCAGCAAAGTCTCCAGTCTTGGCTCCTACGAGCAGTACTTC.

The V gene is TRBV30, the J gene TRBJ2-7; 7 positions match TRBD1. Per germline, CDR1 GTSNPN and CDR2 SVGIG (reference sequence). There are 15 residues in the CDR3. Trimming took 3 bases from V and 1 from J; bases not matched to a gene: 9. CDR3 region: CAWRVTGVSSYEQYF. In DNA form, the CDR3 reads TGTGCCTGGAGAGTTACAGGGGTTTCTTCCTACGAGCAGTACTTC.

The chain is built from TRBV5-1 and TRBJ2-3; 9 bases map to TRBD1. The germline V gene has CDR1 SGHRS and CDR2 YFSETQ. CDR3 length equals 15 residues. V dropped 4 bases and J dropped 0; count of bases not matched to a gene: 3. The CDR3 DNA reads as TGCGCCAGCAGCCCAGGACAGGGGAGCACAGATACGCAGTATTTT. Its translation is CASSPGQGSTDTQYF.

This chain joins TRBV28 and TRBJ1-4; TRBD1 is a possible D gene (5 bases). Trimming left V 4 bases short and J 5 bases short, with 14 bases between. CDR1 MDHEN and CDR2 SYDVKM come from the germline V gene. CDR3 size: 15 residues. The CDR3, as DNA: TGTGCCAGCAGTTCATGGGAGGAGGGGAATGAAAAACTGTTTTTT. Translation: CASSSWEEGNEKLFF.

The chain links TRBV6-6 to TRBJ2-5; D is undetermined. CDR1 and CDR2 (germline): MNHNY, SVGAGI (reference sequence). The CDR3 consists of 14 residues. With 0 bases removed from V and 10 bases from J, the gap between germline ends came to 15 bases. The CDR3 bases are TGTGCCAGCAGTTACTCGGGTGGGCCCCGGCACCAGTACTTC. Residues: CASSYSGGPRHQYF.